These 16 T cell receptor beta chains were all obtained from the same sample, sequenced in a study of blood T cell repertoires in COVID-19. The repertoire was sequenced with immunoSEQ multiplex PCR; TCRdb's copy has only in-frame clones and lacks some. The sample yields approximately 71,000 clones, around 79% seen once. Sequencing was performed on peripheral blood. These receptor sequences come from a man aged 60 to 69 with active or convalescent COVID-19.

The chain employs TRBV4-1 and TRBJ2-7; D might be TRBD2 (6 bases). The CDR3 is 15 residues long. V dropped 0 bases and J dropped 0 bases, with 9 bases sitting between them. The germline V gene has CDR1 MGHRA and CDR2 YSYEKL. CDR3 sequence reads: CASSQEPGLSYEQYF. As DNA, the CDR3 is TGCGCCAGCAGCCAAGAACCGGGACTCTCCTACGAGCAGTACTTC.

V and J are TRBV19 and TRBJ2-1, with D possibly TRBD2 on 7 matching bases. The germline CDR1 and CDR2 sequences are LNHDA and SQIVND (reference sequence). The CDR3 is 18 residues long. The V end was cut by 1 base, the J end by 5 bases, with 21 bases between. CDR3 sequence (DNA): TGTGCCAGTAGTATAGCCCTCCTTGGAGGGGGGGCACACAATGAGCAGTTCTTC. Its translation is CASSIALLGGGAHNEQFF.

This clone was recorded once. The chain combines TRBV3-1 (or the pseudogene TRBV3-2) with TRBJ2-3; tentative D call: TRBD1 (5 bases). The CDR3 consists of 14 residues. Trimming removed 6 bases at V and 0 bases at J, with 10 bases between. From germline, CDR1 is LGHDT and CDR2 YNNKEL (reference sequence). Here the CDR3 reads CASSLGASTDTQYF. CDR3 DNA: TGTGCCAGCAGTCTAGGGGCTAGCACAGATACGCAGTATTTT.

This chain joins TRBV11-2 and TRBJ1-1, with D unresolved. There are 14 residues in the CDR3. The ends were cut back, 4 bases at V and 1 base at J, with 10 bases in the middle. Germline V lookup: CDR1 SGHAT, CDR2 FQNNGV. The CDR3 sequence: CASSSLLRNTEAFF. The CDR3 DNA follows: TGTGCCAGCAGCTCCCTCCTGAGGAACACTGAAGCTTTCTTT.

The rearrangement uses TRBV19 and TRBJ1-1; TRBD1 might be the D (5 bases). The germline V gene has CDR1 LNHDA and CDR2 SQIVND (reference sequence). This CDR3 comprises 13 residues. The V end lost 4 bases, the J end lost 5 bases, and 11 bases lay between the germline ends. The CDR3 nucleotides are TGTGCCAGTAGTACCAGGGTAGTGACTGAAGCTTTCTTT. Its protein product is CASSTRVVTEAFF. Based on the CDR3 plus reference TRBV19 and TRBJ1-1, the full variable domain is DGGITQSPKYLFRKEGQNVTLSCEQNLNHDAMYWYRQDPGQGLRLIYYSQIVNDFQKGDIAEGYSVSREKKESFPLTVTSAQKNPTAFYLCASSTRVVTEAFFGQGTRLTVV.

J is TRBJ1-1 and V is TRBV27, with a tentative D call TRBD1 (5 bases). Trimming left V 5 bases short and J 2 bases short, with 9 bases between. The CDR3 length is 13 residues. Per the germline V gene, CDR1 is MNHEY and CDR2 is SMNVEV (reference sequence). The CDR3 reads CASSGRGNTEAFF. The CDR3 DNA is TGTGCCAGCAGTGGAAGGGGAAACACTGAAGCTTTCTTT.

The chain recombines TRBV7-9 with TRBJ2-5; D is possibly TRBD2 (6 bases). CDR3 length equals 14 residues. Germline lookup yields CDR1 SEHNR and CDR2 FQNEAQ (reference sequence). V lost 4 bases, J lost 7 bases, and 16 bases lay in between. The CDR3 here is CASSWTIQDGTQYF. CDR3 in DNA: TGTGCCAGCAGCTGGACTATCCAAGACGGGACCCAGTACTTC.

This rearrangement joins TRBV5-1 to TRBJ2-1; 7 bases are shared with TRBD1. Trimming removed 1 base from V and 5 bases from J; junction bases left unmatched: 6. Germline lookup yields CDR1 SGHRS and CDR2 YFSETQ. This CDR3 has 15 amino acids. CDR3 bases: TGCGCCAGCAGCTTGAGGGCAGGGGGTCACAATGAGCAGTTCTTC. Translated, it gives CASSLRAGGHNEQFF. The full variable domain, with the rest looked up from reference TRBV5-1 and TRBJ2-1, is KAGVTQTPRYLIKTRGQQVTLSCSPISGHRSVSWYQQTPGQGLQFLFEYFSETQRNKGNFPGRFSGRQFSNSRSEMNVSTLELGDSALYLCASSLRAGGHNEQFFGPGTRLTVL.

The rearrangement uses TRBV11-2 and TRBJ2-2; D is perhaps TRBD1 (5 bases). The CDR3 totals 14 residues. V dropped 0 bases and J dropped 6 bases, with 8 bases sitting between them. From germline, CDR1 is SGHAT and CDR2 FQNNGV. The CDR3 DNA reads TGTGCCAGCAGCTTAGATGTAGGGGCCGGGGAGCTGTTTTTT. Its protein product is CASSLDVGAGELFF.

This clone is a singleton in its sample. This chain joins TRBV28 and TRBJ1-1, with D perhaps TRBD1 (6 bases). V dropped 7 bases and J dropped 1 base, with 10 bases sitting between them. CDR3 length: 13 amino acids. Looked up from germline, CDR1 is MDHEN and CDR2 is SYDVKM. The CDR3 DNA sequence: TGTGCCAGCAAGGGGACACCGAACACTGAAGCTTTCTTT. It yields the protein CASKGTPNTEAFF.

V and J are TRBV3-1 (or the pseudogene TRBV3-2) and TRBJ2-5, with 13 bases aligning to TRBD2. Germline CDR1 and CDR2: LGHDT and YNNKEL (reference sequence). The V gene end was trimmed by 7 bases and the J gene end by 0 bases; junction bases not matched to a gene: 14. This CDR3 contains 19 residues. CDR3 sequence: CASTRTGLAGTRYQETQYF. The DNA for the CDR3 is TGTGCCAGCACCCGCACGGGACTAGCGGGGACAAGGTACCAAGAGACCCAGTACTTC.

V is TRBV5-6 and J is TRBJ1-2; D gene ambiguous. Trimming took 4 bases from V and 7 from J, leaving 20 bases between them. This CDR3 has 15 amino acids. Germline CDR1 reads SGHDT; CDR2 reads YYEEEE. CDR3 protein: CASSHDPQPMGGYTF. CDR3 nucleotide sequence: TGTGCCAGCAGCCACGACCCACAGCCCATGGGTGGCTACACCTTC.

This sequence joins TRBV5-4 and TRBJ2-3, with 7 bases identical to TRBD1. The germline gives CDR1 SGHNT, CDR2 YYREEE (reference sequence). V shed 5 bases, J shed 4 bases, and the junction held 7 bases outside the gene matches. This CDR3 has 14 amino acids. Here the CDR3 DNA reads TGTGCCAGCAGTTCCGGGACAGTACCAGATACGCAGTATTTT. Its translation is CASSSGTVPDTQYF. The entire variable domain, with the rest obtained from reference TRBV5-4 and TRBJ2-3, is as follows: ETGVTQSPTHLIKTRGQQVTLRCSSQSGHNTVSWYQQALGQGPQFIFQYYREEENGRGNFPPRFSGLQFPNYSSELNVNALELDDSALYLCASSSGTVPDTQYFGPGTRLTVL.

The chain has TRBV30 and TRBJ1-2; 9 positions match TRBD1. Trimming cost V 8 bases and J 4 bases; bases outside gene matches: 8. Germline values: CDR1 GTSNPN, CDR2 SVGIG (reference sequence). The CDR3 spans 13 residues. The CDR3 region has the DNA TGTGCCGGGACAGGGAATTGGGTCTATGGCTACACCTTC. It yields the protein CAGTGNWVYGYTF.

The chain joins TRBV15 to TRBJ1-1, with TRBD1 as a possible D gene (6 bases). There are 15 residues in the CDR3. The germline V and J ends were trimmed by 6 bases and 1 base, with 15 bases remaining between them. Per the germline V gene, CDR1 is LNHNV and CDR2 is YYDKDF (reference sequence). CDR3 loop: CATRPKQGWNTEAFF. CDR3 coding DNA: TGTGCCACCAGGCCTAAACAGGGATGGAACACTGAAGCTTTCTTT.

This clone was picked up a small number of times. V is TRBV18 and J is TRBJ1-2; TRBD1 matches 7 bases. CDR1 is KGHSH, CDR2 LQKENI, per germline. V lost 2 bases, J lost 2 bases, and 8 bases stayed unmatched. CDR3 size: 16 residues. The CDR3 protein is CASSPAVTGSNYGYTF. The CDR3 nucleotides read TGTGCCAGCTCACCAGCGGTGACAGGGTCCAACTATGGCTACACCTTC. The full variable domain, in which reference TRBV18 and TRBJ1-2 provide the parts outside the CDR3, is NAGVMQNPRHLVRRRGQEARLRCSPMKGHSHVYWYRQLPEEGLKFMVYLQKENIIDESGMPKERFSAEFPKEGPSILRIQQVVRGDSAAYFCASSPAVTGSNYGYTFGSGTRLTVV.